This paragraph reports one T cell receptor beta chain. The antigen remains undetermined. These data are taken from a study of T cell responses to AZD1222 COVID-19 vaccine. The study's findings and limits: Unmutated variant regions are reportedly targeted by nearly half of spike-specific TCRs.

Using immunoSEQ multiplex PCR, the repertoire was profiled, and TCRdb retains in-frame clones only, with some absent. The table shows 55,000 to 65,000 clones, with more than 75% occurring only once. The specimen was peripheral blood, collected 28 days after the second AZD1222 dose. This sequence was found in an adult who received the AZD1222 COVID-19 vaccine.

The CDR3 sequence is CASSYGQGDYGYTF. The CDR3, as DNA: TGTGCCAGCAGTTACGGACAGGGAGACTATGGCTACACCTTC. This rearrangement joins TRBV6-5 to TRBJ1-2; 8 bases agree with TRBD1. Germline V gene lookup returns CDR1 MNHEY and CDR2 SVGAGI. The CDR3 is 14 residues long. Germline trimming cut 2 bases from V and 3 bases from J; bases unmatched to any gene: 2.